This TCR beta chain originates from a study of metastatic and nonmetastatic thyroid tumors. This clone was counted ten times or more. The antigen remains undetermined. Study-level points and caveats: Significantly greater TCR beta diversity was reportedly found in malignant thyroid tumors than in benign nodules (in blood and tumor).

Germline CDR1 SGHAT, CDR2 FQNNGV. The length of the CDR3 is 16 residues. V was pared by 3 bases and J by 4 bases, with 9 bases of the junction left unmatched. Methods used by the authors: Clinicopathological groups differed in CDR3, with these differences serving to build a distant-metastasis classifier for papillary thyroid cancer. MiXCR was used by TCRdb to re-call the PCR reads. None of the V and J calls come from the authors' own analysis; TCRdb made them. Among 45,000 to 65,000 clones listed, more than 15% were seen once. Each patient came to thyroid surgery without any prior treatment (of any kind).

The sample comprised blood. The source of this sequence is a female donor with papillary thyroid cancer or a benign thyroid nodule (not recorded which). Some clones in this sample may be carry-over from other donors' samples. The rearrangement links TRBV11-2 to TRBJ2-3, with TRBD2 identical over 8 bases. The CDR3 reads CASSFTAGVGADTQYF. CDR3 sequence (DNA): TGTGCCAGCAGCTTTACAGCGGGAGTTGGGGCAGATACGCAGTATTTT.